The sample holds a few counts of the clone carrying this T cell receptor beta chain. Its antigen is not known. This CDR3 region has 16 residues. Germline assignment: CDR1 SEHNR and CDR2 FQNEAQ (reference sequence). The ends lost 2 bases at V and 0 bases at J; junction bases unmatched: 3. This sample was included in a study of beta chain features in type 1 diabetes. Study-wide results and caveats: A possible short-template PCR bias applies equally to patients and controls.

All of the isolated RNA was reverse transcribed, so expressed TCRB transcripts were sequenced. Assay: immunoSEQ multiplex PCR; the TCRdb copy retains only in-frame clones and omits some. This sample has 620,000 or so clones, with about 14% found just once. Sequencing used naive CD4+ T cells from blood. The chain recombines TRBV7-9 with TRBJ2-1, with 8 bases that match TRBD2. The TCR originated in a man younger than 35 in good health. The CDR3 bases are TGTGCCAGCAGCTTACTCGGGAGGGGCTCCTACAATGAGCAGTTCTTC. Translation gives CASSLLGRGSYNEQFF.